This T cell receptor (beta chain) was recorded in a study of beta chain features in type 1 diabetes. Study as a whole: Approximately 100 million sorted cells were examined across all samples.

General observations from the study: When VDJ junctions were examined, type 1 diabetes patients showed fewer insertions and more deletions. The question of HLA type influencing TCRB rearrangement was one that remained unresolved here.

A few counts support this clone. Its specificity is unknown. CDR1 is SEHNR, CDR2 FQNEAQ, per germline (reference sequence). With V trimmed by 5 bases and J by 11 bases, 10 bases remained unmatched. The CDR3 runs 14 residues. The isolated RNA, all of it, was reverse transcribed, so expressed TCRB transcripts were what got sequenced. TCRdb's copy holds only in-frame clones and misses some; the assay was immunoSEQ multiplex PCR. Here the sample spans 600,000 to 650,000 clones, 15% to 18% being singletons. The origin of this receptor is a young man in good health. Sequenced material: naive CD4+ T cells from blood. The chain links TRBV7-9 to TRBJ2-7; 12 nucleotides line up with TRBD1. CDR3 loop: CASSPRDRGQDKYF. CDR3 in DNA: TGTGCCAGCAGCCCTCGGGACAGGGGGCAAGATAAGTACTTC.